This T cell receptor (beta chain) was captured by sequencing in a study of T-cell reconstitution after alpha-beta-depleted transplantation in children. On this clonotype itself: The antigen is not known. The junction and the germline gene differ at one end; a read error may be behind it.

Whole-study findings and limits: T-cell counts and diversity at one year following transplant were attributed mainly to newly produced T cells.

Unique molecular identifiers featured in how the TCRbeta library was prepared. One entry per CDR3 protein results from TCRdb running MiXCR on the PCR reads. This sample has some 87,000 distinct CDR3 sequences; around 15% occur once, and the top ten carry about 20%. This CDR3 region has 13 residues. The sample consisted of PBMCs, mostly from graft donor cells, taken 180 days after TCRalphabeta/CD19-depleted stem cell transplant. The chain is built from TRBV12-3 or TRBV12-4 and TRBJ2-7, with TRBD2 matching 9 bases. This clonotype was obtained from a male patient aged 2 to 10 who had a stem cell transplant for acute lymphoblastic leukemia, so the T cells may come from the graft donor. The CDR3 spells CASSLAGSYEQYF. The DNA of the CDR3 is TGTGCCAGCAGTCTAGCGGGGAGCTACGAGCAGTACTTC.